This T cell receptor beta chain was sequenced in a study of T cell responses to AZD1222 COVID-19 vaccine (dated by TCRdb to 2020 to 2022). Background for the entire study: A total of more than 230 trial participants underwent TCR sequencing, of whom nearly 210 had received two doses of AZD1222 and 26 had received two doses of the MenACWY control vaccine. Trial participants were enrolled into age subgroups of 18-55, 56-69 and 70-plus years, which contained approximately 150, 28 and 58 TCR-sequenced participants, respectively. The investigation overall reported the following: Vaccine-associated CD4 TCRs spanned the whole spike protein, with dominant responses in regions 160-218 and 743-854. Epitopes outside the regions mutated in the B.1.351 and B.1.1.7 variants were reportedly recognized by nearly half of the unique spike-specific TCRs. The 56-69-year group was small, and its depth increase did not reach significance, likely because of low power. Because no samples from the day 14 peak response were available, repertoires could be characterized only after the peak T cell response. Conclusions about previously exposed vaccinees are limited, since just 6 or 7 AZD1222 recipients were seropositive for SARS-CoV-2 at baseline. Spike-specific TCR breadth and depth rose significantly after two AZD1222 doses compared with day 0 and with MenACWY recipients. Participants were mostly white British and included more females than males, and it was suggested by the authors that clonal diversity may have been underestimated.

The CDR3 regions of human TCRbeta chains were analyzed by immunosequencing. Under the source paper's analysis protocol: Repertoire TCRs were checked for matches against a reference library of SARS-CoV-2-specific TCRs that had been generated using the MIRA antigen-specificity platform. Breadth meant the fraction of unique TCRs that were SARS-CoV-2-associated, whereas depth meant the fraction of total T cells that were SARS-CoV-2-associated. Using the MIRA data, each spike-specific TCR was mapped to the spike region that the TCR reacts to and placed in a CD4 or CD8 class. Log10-transformed breadth and depth values were compared by one-way ANOVA with Sidak's multiple comparisons tests. The clones in this table, taken by TCRdb from immuneACCESS, are in-frame only. Not every clone is retained; where verified, under half of the shortfall comes from an unresolved V gene, and the cause of the rest is unknown. V and J calls and clone size are as listed in that table; D and trimming were resolved from the DNA. In all, the sample holds some 96,000 clones, and roughly 86% of those were seen once. Together, the top ten hold around 3.8% of the sample.

The sample's time point label, decoded: baseline before first vaccination. This sample's treatment or condition label indicates: meningococcal conjugate vaccine given as trial control. Vaccinee samples came from UK trials COV001 and COV002, including a single-blind randomized controlled phase 2/3 trial of AZD1222 (ChAdOx1 nCoV-19) in healthy adults. For TCRbeta chain sequencing, PBMC samples were collected from trial participants at day 0 and at day 28 after the second dose. The CDR3, from cysteine to phenylalanine, totals 16 residues. Of all the DNA, just the CDR3 is kept, 48 bases in frame from base 1. V is reduced by 5 bases and J by 0 bases, leaving a spacing of 14 bases between them. According to the germline V gene (reference sequence), CDR1 reads SEHNR and CDR2 reads FQNEAQ. Comment on this clone: Its antigen is still unknown. Per-base quality was not reported, and no clone a single base away is much larger than it.

Sequencing used peripheral blood, obtained on day 0 of MenACWY control vaccination. This TCR derives from an adult in good health. The V gene is TRBV7-9 and the J gene is TRBJ1-3; no D gene can be assigned with confidence. Read as DNA, the sequence is TGTGCCAGCAGCCCACCAGGACTGGCCTCTGGAAACACCATATATTTT. It translates to CASSPPGLASGNTIYF.